This T cell receptor beta chain stems from a study of siplizumab effects on memory and regulatory T cells. Study-level points and caveats: The suppressive capacity of proliferating Tregs from siplizumab cultures remained unconfirmed. Mappable alloreactive CD4+ clones averaged approximately 70% Treg-derived with siplizumab versus about 25% in controls. Naive T cells, seemingly more diverse than memory cells, seemed major alloresponse contributors.

TCR templates numbering 90,000 to 100,000 were assayed per sample. TCRdb keeps only in-frame clones here, not all; method: immunoSEQ multiplex PCR. This sample yields about 50,000 clones, of which nearly 95% are seen a single time; 15% to 20% belongs to the top ten. In regard to this clone: The antigen is undetermined.

Germline-derived CDR1 and CDR2 are MGHDK and SYGVNS. Trimming left V 1 base short and J 5 bases short, with 5 bases between. This CDR3 is built from 12 residues. This sequence joins TRBV25-1 and TRBJ1-1, with D hard to call. This clonotype was sampled from a human donor in good health. Material: CD8+ T cells sorted from blood. CDR3 sequence: CASSEWYTEAFF. In DNA, the CDR3 is TGTGCCAGCAGTGAATGGTATACTGAAGCTTTCTTT.